This T cell receptor beta chain was identified in a study of cytomegalovirus exposure and HLA in healthy donors. A few counts support this clone. 60 Vbeta and 13 Jbeta primers were used in PCR. The method was immunoSEQ multiplex PCR; TCRdb's version includes in-frame clones alone and lacks a portion of them. The sample lists about 110,000 clones, just over 70% occurring once. Looked up from germline, CDR1 is SGHDT and CDR2 is YYEEEE. CDR3 length: 15 residues. The V and J ends lost 4 bases and 5 bases, in that order; junction bases with no gene match: 10. Sequences were obtained from PBMCs. V gene TRBV5-6 combines with J gene TRBJ2-5, with TRBD1 identical over 8 bases. The source of this sequence is a boy aged 5-17 years in good health and CMV-seronegative. CDR3 sequence: CASSPRQGMWETQYF. For the CDR3, the DNA is TGTGCCAGCAGCCCCAGACAGGGGATGTGGGAGACCCAGTACTTC.